One and the same sample provided the 2 T cell receptor beta chains below, sequenced in a study of CD8 T cells in ankylosing spondylitis. TCRdb re-called the 5' RACE reads with MiXCR, one entry per CDR3 protein. The sample lists 250,000 to 350,000 distinct CDR3 sequences, 20% occurring once. The sample consisted of blood, either unsorted or a sorted T cell fraction (not recorded which). These receptors came from a male donor with ankylosing spondylitis or in good health (not recorded which).

This chain uses TRBV12-3 or TRBV12-4 with TRBJ2-2; TRBD1 matches 7 bases. The CDR3 totals 16 residues. J was trimmed by 3 bases and V by 3 bases; bases with no gene match: 7. CDR3 bases: TGTGCCAGCAGTTTCTTTCCAGGGGGAGACACCGGGGAGCTGTTTTTT. Amino acid sequence: CASSFFPGGDTGELFF.

J is TRBJ1-5 and V is TRBV7-9; a weak D match, TRBD1 (5 bases). Between the trimmed V and J ends, which lost 1 base and 7 bases, there was a span of 17 bases. The CDR3 covers 16 residues. Germline V gives CDR1 SEHNR, CDR2 FQNEAQ (reference sequence). The CDR3 reads CASSLGDGGIYQPQHF. The CDR3 nucleotides are TGTGCCAGCAGCTTAGGCGACGGGGGGATTTACCAGCCCCAGCATTTT.